The clone carrying this T cell receptor (beta chain) appeared once. Its antigen is not identified. As for the donors, each was a healthy bone marrow donor. This record comes from a study of cytomegalovirus exposure and HLA in healthy donors. Study conclusions and caveats: Later on, a genetic analysis was performed. It linked a missense variant in DCLRE1C with V- and J-gene trimming of TCR beta. Several V segments, TRBV6-2 and TRBV6-3 among them, could not be told apart and were dropped. At a 0.05 false discovery rate, a later analysis found around 17,000 TCR beta sequences to be associated with HLA alleles.

PCR was performed using 60 Vbeta and 13 Jbeta primers. TCRdb's table, derived via immunoSEQ multiplex PCR, lists solely in-frame clones and lacks some. Among roughly 150,000 clones listed, just under 75% were seen once. The CDR3 is 16 amino acids. CDR1 is SGHTA and CDR2 is FQGTGA in the germline V gene. Between the trimmed V and J ends, which lost 1 base and 5 bases, there was a span of 14 bases. This chain links TRBV7-3 with TRBJ2-2, with TRBD2 as a possible D gene (7 bases). This clonotype originated in a woman younger than 35 in good health and CMV-seronegative. Sequenced material: PBMCs. CDR3 loop: CASSLIRGAGTGELFF. The CDR3, as DNA: TGTGCCAGCAGCTTAATCCGGGGGGCCGGGACCGGGGAGCTGTTTTTT.